The 10 T cell receptor beta chains below were found in one sample sequenced in a study of blood T cell repertoires in COVID-19. The data were produced by immunoSEQ multiplex PCR, yet TCRdb's version contains in-frame clones alone and is incomplete. The sample records around 280,000 clones, roughly 90% being singletons. The sample taken for sequencing was PBMCs or T cells enriched from blood (not recorded which). The receptors stem from a middle-aged woman who had recovered from COVID-19.

This chain links TRBV12-5 with TRBJ1-2; possible D gene TRBD1, 6 bases. Trimming took 0 bases from V and 13 from J, leaving 18 bases between them. CDR3 size: 14 residues. CDR1 LGHNT and CDR2 FRNRAP come from the germline V gene. The CDR3 region has the DNA TGTGCTAGTGGTTTGGTACTAGGACAGTCCTGGCCCACCTTC. Protein product: CASGLVLGQSWPTF.

The chain combines TRBV9 with TRBJ2-2, with D perhaps matching TRBD2 (6 bases). This CDR3 is built from 16 residues. V dropped 8 bases and J dropped 2 bases, with 19 bases sitting between them. In germline, CDR1 is SGDLS, CDR2 YYNGEE. The CDR3 spells CASGGLGSPNTGELFF. For the CDR3, the DNA is TGTGCCAGTGGGGGACTGGGAAGCCCAAACACCGGGGAGCTGTTTTTT.

The chain employs TRBV18 and TRBJ1-5, with a possible D match to TRBD1 (5 bases). The CDR3 is made up of 15 amino acids. Germline CDR1 KGHSH, CDR2 LQKENI. V was shortened by 4 bases and J by 2 bases, with 12 bases between the two germline ends. CDR3 in DNA: TGTGCCAGCTCACTAACAGGTCAGGGCAATCAGCCCCAGCATTTT. Its protein product is CASSLTGQGNQPQHF.

The rearrangement links TRBV5-8 to TRBJ1-5; D is possibly TRBD1 (6 bases). V gave up 8 bases and J gave up 6 bases, with 18 bases separating them. CDR3 length: 14 residues. The germline CDR1 and CDR2 sequences are SGHTS and YDEGEE. Here the CDR3 DNA reads TGTGCCAGTAACAGGGTCGGAGTTGTTCAGCCCCAGCATTTT. It is translated as CASNRVGVVQPQHF.

The DNA for the CDR3 is TGTGCCAGTAGTATAGGCGCGGGAGCGTCCTACAATGAGCAGTTCTTC. It translates to CASSIGAGASYNEQFF. The chain uses TRBV19 and TRBJ2-1; 7 bases are shared with TRBD2. V gave up 1 base and J gave up 1 base; unmatched junction bases: 4. The germline gives CDR1 LNHDA, CDR2 SQIVND (reference sequence). This CDR3 is built from 16 residues.

The rearrangement joins TRBV5-1 to TRBJ2-3; D is uncertain. Germline V gene sequence: CDR1 SGHRS, CDR2 YFSETQ. This CDR3 spans 12 amino acids. V was cut by 2 bases and J by 5 bases, with 6 bases left in between. This CDR3 reads CASSFDLDTQYF. The DNA of the CDR3 is TGCGCCAGCAGCTTCGACTTAGATACGCAGTATTTT.

The chain couples TRBV14 to TRBJ2-3, with a weak D call TRBD2 (7 bases). V lost 5 bases, J lost 5 bases, and 17 bases lay in between. In germline, CDR1 is SGHDN, CDR2 FVKESK. The CDR3 consists of 15 residues. The CDR3 region has the DNA TGTGCCAGCAGCTCCCAACCGGGGGGCGGAGATACGCAGTATTTT. Protein: CASSSQPGGGDTQYF.

CDR3: CASSLYGQAGYTF. The CDR3 DNA reads as TGTGCCAGCAGCCTCTACGGACAGGCTGGCTACACCTTC. This chain uses TRBV3-1 (or the pseudogene TRBV3-2) with TRBJ1-2; 7 bases line up with TRBD1. Germline CDR1 is LGHDT and CDR2 is YNNKEL (reference sequence). The length of the CDR3 is 13 residues. J lost 7 bases, V lost 4 bases, and 6 bases had no gene match.

The V and J genes are TRBV3-1 (or the pseudogene TRBV3-2) and TRBJ2-3, with D possibly TRBD2 on 5 matching bases. The CDR3 is made up of 14 amino acids. CDR1 and CDR2 (germline): LGHDT, YNNKEL (reference sequence). V lost 4 bases and J lost 1, with 9 bases in between. The CDR3 protein is CASSPPGGTDTQYF. The CDR3 nucleotides read TGTGCCAGCAGCCCTCCCGGGGGCACAGATACGCAGTATTTT.

This rearrangement joins TRBV6-5 to TRBJ1-5; D possibly corresponds to TRBD1 (6 bases). V lost 8 bases to trimming and J lost 2 bases, with 13 bases between them. The CDR3 contains 14 residues. The germline V gene encodes CDR1 MNHEY and CDR2 SVGAGI. The CDR3 DNA is TGTGCCAGCGGAGGGGGGGGAGGCAATCAGCCCCAGCATTTT. The encoded protein is CASGGGGGNQPQHF.